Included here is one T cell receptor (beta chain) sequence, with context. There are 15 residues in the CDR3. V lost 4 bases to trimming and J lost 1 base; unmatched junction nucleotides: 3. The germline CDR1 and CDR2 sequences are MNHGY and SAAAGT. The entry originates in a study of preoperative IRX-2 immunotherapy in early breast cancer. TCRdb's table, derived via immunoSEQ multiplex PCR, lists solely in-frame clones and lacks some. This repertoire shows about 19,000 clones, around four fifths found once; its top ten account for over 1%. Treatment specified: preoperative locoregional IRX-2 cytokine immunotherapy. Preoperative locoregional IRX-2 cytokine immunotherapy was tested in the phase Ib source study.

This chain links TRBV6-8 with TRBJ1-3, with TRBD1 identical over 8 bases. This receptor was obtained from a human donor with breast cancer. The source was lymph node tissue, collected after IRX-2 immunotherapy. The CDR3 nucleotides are TGTGCCAGCAGTTTAACAGGGGGATCTGGAAACACCATATATTTT. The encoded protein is CASSLTGGSGNTIYF.